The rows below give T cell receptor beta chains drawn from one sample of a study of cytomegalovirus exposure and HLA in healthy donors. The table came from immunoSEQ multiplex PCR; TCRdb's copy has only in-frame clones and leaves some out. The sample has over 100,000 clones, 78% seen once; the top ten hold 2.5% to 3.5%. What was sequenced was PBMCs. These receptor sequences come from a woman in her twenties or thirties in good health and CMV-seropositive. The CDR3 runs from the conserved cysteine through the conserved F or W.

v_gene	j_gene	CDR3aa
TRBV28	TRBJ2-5	CASSGFLGTAQETQYF
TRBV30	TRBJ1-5	CAWSNPLTDIIGNQPQHF
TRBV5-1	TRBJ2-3	CASSNRDTDTQYF
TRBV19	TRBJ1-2	CASSIDQDMGIGGYTF
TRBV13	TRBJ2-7	CASSLLYEQYF
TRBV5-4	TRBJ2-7	CASSWTSGGSYEQYF
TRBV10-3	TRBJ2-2	CAISGTGINTGELFF
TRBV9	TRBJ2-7	CASSVGGSSYEQYF
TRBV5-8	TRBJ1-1	CASNRGLDTEAVF
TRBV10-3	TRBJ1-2	CAISEGFRANYGYTF
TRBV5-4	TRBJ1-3	CASSFPNTIYF
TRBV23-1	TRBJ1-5	CASSQGADNQPQHF
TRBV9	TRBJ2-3	CASSPRPGGYPGDTQYF
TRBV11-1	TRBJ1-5	CASSSSSGNQPQHF
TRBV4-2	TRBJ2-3	CASSQDGTGSSTDTQYF
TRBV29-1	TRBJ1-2	CSVEETGTGGNYGYTF
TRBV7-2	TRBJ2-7	CASSLAFNREGEQYF
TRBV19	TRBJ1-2	CASSAWTGTNYGYTF
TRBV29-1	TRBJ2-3	CSAAGGQGDTQYF
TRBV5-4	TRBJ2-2	CASSRTGTTGELFF
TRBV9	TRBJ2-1	CASSVVGTGDGEQFF
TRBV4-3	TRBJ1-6	CASSQDESGTPNSPLHF
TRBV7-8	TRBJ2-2	CASSLVFRNRNTGELFF
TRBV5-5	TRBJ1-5	CASSLITDQPQHF
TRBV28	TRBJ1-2	CASSSKIIRDRARANYGYTF
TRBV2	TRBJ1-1	CASTKGQAPRNTEAFF
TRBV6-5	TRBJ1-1	CASSSVGGTEAFF
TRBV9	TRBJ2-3	CASSVAGGADTQYF
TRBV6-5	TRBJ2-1	CASSRPGQGNDEQFF
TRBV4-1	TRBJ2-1	CASSQGLGLYNEQFF
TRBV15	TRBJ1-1	CATSRDQNTEAFF
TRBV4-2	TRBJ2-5	CASSQDVRKETQYF
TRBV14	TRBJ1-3	CASSPLGGYNTIYF
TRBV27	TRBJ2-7	CASSFIAGGPFYEQYF
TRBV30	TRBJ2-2	CAWSVRGWTGELFF
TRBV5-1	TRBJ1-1	CASSLQGAGISEAFF
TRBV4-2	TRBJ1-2	CASSQDKGQGYGYTF
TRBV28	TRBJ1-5	CASSLLEGGVQPQHF
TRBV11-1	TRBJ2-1	CASRSRGDRGLNEQFF
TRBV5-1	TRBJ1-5	CASRETYSNQPQHF
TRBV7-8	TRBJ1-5	CASSLGQGSNQPQHF
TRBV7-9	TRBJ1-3	CASSPPGVANSGNTIYF
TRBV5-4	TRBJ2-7	CASSLAGGGAPVHEQYF
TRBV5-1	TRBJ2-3	CASSSGLAASTDTQYF
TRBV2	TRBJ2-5	CASSATETQYF
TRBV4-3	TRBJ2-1	CASSQDDFYNEQFF
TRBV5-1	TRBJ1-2	CASSLAGQGTNYGYTF
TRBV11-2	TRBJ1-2	CASSSGQVYGYTF
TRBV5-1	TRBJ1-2	CASSTGTGANYGYTF
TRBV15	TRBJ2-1	CATSNRRGGAYNEQFF